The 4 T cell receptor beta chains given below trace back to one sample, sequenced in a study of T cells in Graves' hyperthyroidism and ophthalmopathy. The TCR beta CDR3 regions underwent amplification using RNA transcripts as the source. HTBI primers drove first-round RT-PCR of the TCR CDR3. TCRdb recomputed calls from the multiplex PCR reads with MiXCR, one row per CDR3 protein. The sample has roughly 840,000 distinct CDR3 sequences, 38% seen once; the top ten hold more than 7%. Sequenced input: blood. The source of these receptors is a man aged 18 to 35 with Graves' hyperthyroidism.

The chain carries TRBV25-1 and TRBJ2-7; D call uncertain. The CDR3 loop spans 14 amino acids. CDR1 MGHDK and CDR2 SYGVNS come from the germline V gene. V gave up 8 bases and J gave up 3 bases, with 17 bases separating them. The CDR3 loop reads CASSPPSRLYEQYF. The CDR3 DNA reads TGTGCCAGCTCACCTCCATCGAGGCTCTACGAGCAGTACTTC.

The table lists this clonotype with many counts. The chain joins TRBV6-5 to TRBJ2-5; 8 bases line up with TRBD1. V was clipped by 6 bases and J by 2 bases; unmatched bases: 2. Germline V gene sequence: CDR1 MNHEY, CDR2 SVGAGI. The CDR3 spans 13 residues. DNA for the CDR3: TGTGCCAGCAGCTACAGGGGGCAAGAGACCCAGTACTTC. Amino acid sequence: CASSYRGQETQYF.

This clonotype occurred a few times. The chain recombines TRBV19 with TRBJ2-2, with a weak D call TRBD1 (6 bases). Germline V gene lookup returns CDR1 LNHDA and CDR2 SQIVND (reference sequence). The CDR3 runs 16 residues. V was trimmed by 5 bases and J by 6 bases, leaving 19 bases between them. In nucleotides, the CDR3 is TGTGCCAGTAGTGCGGCCGGGACACGGTGGGCCGGGGAGCTGTTTTTT. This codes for CASSAAGTRWAGELFF.

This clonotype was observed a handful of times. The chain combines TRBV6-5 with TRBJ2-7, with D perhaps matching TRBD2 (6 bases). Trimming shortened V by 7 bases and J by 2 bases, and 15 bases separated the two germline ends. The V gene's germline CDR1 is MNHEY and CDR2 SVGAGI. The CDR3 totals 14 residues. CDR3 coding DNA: TGTGCCAGCACCCGGGGGAACGGAACCTACGAGCAGTACTTC. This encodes CASTRGNGTYEQYF.